The clone carrying this TCR beta chain came up many times. The CDR3 goes on 3 residues after the read ends, and that part is filled in from the germline J gene. Measured with immunoSEQ multiplex PCR; TCRdb has only the in-frame clones, and not every one. The sample contains roughly 42,000 clones, none of them singletons. The data were taken from a study of T cell clonality in common variable immunodeficiency. V trimming: 5 bases; J trimming: 1 base; junction bases outside the gene matches: 3. The length of the CDR3 is 14 residues. The germline V gene encodes CDR1 DFQATT and CDR2 SNEGSKA (reference sequence).

The rearrangement links TRBV20-1 to TRBJ2-1; 9 nucleotides match TRBD2. Sequencing was performed on peripheral blood mononuclear cells. This clonotype originated in a person aged 18 to 75 in good health. The covered CDR3 bases are TGCAGTGCTTCTGGACTAGCGTCCTACAATGAG. Protein: CSASGLASYNE. The full CDR3 is CSASGLASYNEQFF.